Listed here are 26 T cell receptor beta chains from one sample, sequenced in a study of cytomegalovirus exposure and HLA in healthy donors. Vbeta (60) and Jbeta (13) primers were used in the PCR. The repertoire was sequenced with immunoSEQ multiplex PCR; TCRdb's copy has only in-frame clones and lacks some. The table records approximately 100,000 clones, 70% to 80% of them present only once. The sequencing input was PBMCs. These receptors were taken from a woman between 40 and 55 years old in good health and CMV-seropositive.

V and J are TRBV5-1 and TRBJ2-1; 7 bases agree with TRBD2. CDR1 is SGHRS and CDR2 is YFSETQ in the germline V gene. With 4 bases clipped from V and 5 bases from J, the junction kept 6 bases outside the gene matches. The CDR3 has 14 residues. The DNA for the CDR3 is TGCGCCAGCAGCACTACCGGGACTAACAATGAGCAGTTCTTC. As protein: CASSTTGTNNEQFF.

This clone has just one count. The chain is built from TRBV5-4 and TRBJ1-2; 9 nucleotides match TRBD1. The CDR3 is made up of 14 amino acids. The J segment lost 6 bases and the V segment lost 4 bases, leaving 7 bases of the junction unmatched. Germline lookup yields CDR1 SGHNT and CDR2 YYREEE (reference sequence). The CDR3 reads CASSPWTGEDGYTF. As DNA, the CDR3 is TGTGCCAGCAGCCCTTGGACAGGGGAGGATGGCTACACCTTC.

The rearrangement joins TRBV4-1 to TRBJ2-2, with TRBD2 matching 12 bases. Germline V CDR1 and CDR2: MGHRA, YSYEKL. This CDR3 is built from 17 residues. Trimming at V came to 1 base and at J to 7 bases, leaving 7 bases not matched to a gene. The CDR3 bases are TGCGCCAGCAGCCAAGTCTCTAGCGGGGGGGCCGGCGGGGAGCTGTTTTTT. This translates into CASSQVSSGGAGGELFF.

The chain is built from TRBV7-9 and TRBJ1-4; the D is unclear. Germline V lookup: CDR1 SEHNR, CDR2 FQNEAQ (reference sequence). Trimming pared 4 bases from V and 11 bases from J, leaving 20 bases between. The CDR3 has 15 amino acids. This CDR3 reads CASSSTSPESWKLFF. CDR3 coding DNA: TGTGCCAGCAGCTCAACCAGCCCGGAGAGCTGGAAACTGTTTTTT.

This clone was counted between two and nine times. This chain joins TRBV11-2 and TRBJ1-1; 9 nucleotides match TRBD1. Germline V lookup: CDR1 SGHAT, CDR2 FQNNGV. The length of the CDR3 is 15 residues. The V and J ends lost 4 bases and 1 base, in that order; junction bases with no gene match: 4. The CDR3 DNA sequence: TGTGCCAGCAGCTCTCCGGGACAGGGGAACACTGAAGCTTTCTTT. Its translation is CASSSPGQGNTEAFF.

The rearrangement uses TRBV25-1 and TRBJ2-5; D uncertain. The J call may be incorrect, as the DNA end agrees better with TRBJ2-7. The CDR3 totals 14 residues. Germline V gene lookup returns CDR1 MGHDK and CDR2 SYGVNS. The DNA for the CDR3 is TGTGCCAGCAGTGACCCCAGGTATCGTTACGAGCAGTACTTC. Translating it yields CASSDPRYRYEQYF.

The chain joins TRBV6-1 to TRBJ1-2; 7 nucleotides agree with TRBD1. J was trimmed by 4 bases and V by 2 bases; bases with no gene match: 1. The CDR3 has 13 residues. Germline V CDR1 and CDR2: MNHNS, SASEGT. The CDR3 nucleotides are TGTGCCAGCAGTGAACGGGACAGCTATGGCTACACCTTC. This gives the protein CASSERDSYGYTF.

The rearrangement uses TRBV30 and TRBJ1-6, with 10 bases that match TRBD1. The junction had 6 bases not matched to a gene; V was cut back by 7 bases and J by 6 bases. CDR3 length equals 14 residues. CDR1 GTSNPN and CDR2 SVGIG come from the germline V gene (reference sequence). The CDR3: CASDRDRGNSPLHF. CDR3 nucleotide sequence: TGTGCCTCGGACCGGGACAGGGGTAATTCACCCCTCCACTTT.

V and J are TRBV11-2 and TRBJ2-3, with TRBD2 matching over 10 bases. The CDR3 loop spans 15 amino acids. The V segment lost 2 bases and the J segment 4 bases; nucleotides outside the gene matches: 3. Germline values: CDR1 SGHAT, CDR2 FQNNGV. In DNA, the CDR3 is TGTGCCAGCAGCTTACTAGCGGGGGCCGCAGATACGCAGTATTTT. Residues: CASSLLAGAADTQYF.

This sequence joins TRBV30 and TRBJ2-1; 12 bases agree with TRBD2. The trim removed 1 base at V and 1 base at J, leaving 8 bases unmatched. This CDR3 has 18 residues. CDR1 GTSNPN and CDR2 SVGIG come from the germline V gene (reference sequence). The CDR3 here is CAWSGLAGGGLSYNEQFF. The CDR3 DNA reads as TGTGCCTGGAGTGGGCTAGCGGGGGGGGGCTTATCCTACAATGAGCAGTTCTTC.

CDR3 sequence reads: CAWRVAGSSYNEQFF. As DNA, the CDR3 is TGTGCCTGGAGGGTAGCGGGGTCCTCCTACAATGAGCAGTTCTTC. The chain combines TRBV30 with TRBJ2-1; 8 bases fit TRBD2. Looked up from germline, CDR1 is GTSNPN and CDR2 is SVGIG (reference sequence). V lost 3 bases and J lost 0; bases outside the gene matches: 4. The CDR3 totals 15 residues.

V and J are TRBV5-8 and TRBJ1-5, with 11 bases that match TRBD1. J lost 7 bases, V lost 4 bases, and 4 bases had no gene match. The CDR3 has 14 residues. Germline CDR1 reads SGHTS; CDR2 reads YDEGEE. The CDR3 DNA sequence: TGTGCCAGCAGCGGGGGACAGGGGGGCCAGCCCCAGCATTTT. Amino acids: CASSGGQGGQPQHF.

The rearrangement joins TRBV5-6 to TRBJ1-1; D not resolved. The V end was cut by 0 bases, the J end by 8 bases, with 5 bases between. Per germline, CDR1 SGHDT and CDR2 YYEEEE. This CDR3 is built from 11 residues. The CDR3 sequence is CASSLGVEAFF. CDR3 nucleotide sequence: TGTGCCAGCAGCTTGGGAGTGGAAGCTTTCTTT.

This clone has only a few counts. The genes are TRBV7-3 and TRBJ2-2; D unresolved. CDR1 SGHTA and CDR2 FQGTGA come from the germline V gene. V lost 1 base and J 7 bases, leaving 7 bases between the germline ends. CDR3 length equals 13 residues. DNA of the CDR3: TGTGCCAGCAGCTTAAGTTCGGGCGGGGAGCTGTTTTTT. Its translation: CASSLSSGGELFF.

The chain carries TRBV5-4 and TRBJ2-5, with D unresolved. The length of the CDR3 is 12 residues. Germline lookup yields CDR1 SGHNT and CDR2 YYREEE (reference sequence). V was clipped by 7 bases and J by 5 bases, with 12 bases between them. In nucleotides, the CDR3 is TGTGCCAGCTCCAACCCCAGGGAGACCCAGTACTTC. Residues: CASSNPRETQYF.

The chain uses TRBV7-6 and TRBJ2-2; D might be TRBD2 (6 bases). Trimming removed 7 bases from V and 2 bases from J, with 20 bases in between. Germline CDR1 SGHVS, CDR2 FNYEAQ. CDR3 length: 17 amino acids. The chain's CDR3 is CASNKLGGGVNTGELFF. CDR3 bases: TGTGCCAGCAACAAACTAGGAGGCGGGGTTAACACCGGGGAGCTGTTTTTT. The variable domain in full, with the rest retrieved from reference TRBV7-6 and TRBJ2-2, is GAGVSQSPRYKVTKRGQDVALRCDPISGHVSLYWYRQALGQGPEFLTYFNYEAQQDKSGLPNDRFSAERPEGSISTLTIQRTEQRDSAMYRCASNKLGGGVNTGELFFGEGSRLTVL.

V usage is TRBV4-1 and J usage is TRBJ2-5; 9 bases are shared with TRBD1. The V segment lost 1 base and the J segment 4 bases; nucleotides outside the gene matches: 10. CDR1 is MGHRA, CDR2 YSYEKL, per germline. The CDR3 consists of 17 residues. For the CDR3, the DNA is TGCGCCAGCAGCCAAGTGGGACAGGGAGGAGGCGGAGAGACCCAGTACTTC. Translating it yields CASSQVGQGGGGETQYF.

The rearrangement joins TRBV4-1 to TRBJ1-4; 7 bases are shared with TRBD1. The junction had 9 bases not matched to a gene; V was cut back by 3 bases and J by 8 bases. Germline values: CDR1 MGHRA, CDR2 YSYEKL. This CDR3 comprises 15 residues. The CDR3 coding sequence is TGCGCCAGCAGCCAGTACAGGGGAAGGAGCGAAAAACTGTTTTTT. This codes for CASSQYRGRSEKLFF.

The chain couples TRBV7-9 to TRBJ1-1; the D is unclear. This CDR3 comprises 14 residues. Germline CDR1 reads SEHNR; CDR2 reads FQNEAQ (reference sequence). The ends were cut back, 6 bases at V and 1 base at J, with 12 bases in the middle. CDR3 in amino acids: CASSRVVRNTEAFF. As DNA, the CDR3 is TGTGCCAGCAGTCGCGTAGTTAGGAACACTGAAGCTTTCTTT.

This clone appeared a few times. The genes are TRBV7-8 and TRBJ1-1; TRBD1 is a possible D gene (5 bases). The germline CDR1 and CDR2 sequences are SGHVS and FQNEAQ. CDR3 length: 16 residues. V dropped 2 bases and J dropped 10 bases, with 23 bases sitting between them. The CDR3 sequence is CASSLSWGAMSKGAFF. The CDR3 nucleotides are TGTGCCAGCAGCTTATCGTGGGGCGCCATGTCGAAAGGAGCTTTCTTT.

This chain links TRBV30 with TRBJ1-2; 7 nucleotides align to TRBD1. This CDR3 has 13 amino acids. V was pared by 3 bases and J by 6 bases, with 7 bases of the junction left unmatched. Germline V gene lookup returns CDR1 GTSNPN and CDR2 SVGIG (reference sequence). Here the CDR3 DNA reads TGTGCCTGGAGCGAGGACAGGTCAAATGGCTACACCTTC. Translating it yields CAWSEDRSNGYTF. The full variable domain, its missing parts supplied by reference TRBV30 and TRBJ1-2, is SQTIHQWPATLVQPVGSPLSLECTVEGTSNPNLYWYRQAAGRGLQLLFYSVGIGQISSEVPQNLSASRPQDRQFILSSKKLLLSDSGFYLCAWSEDRSNGYTFGSGTRLTVV.

The CDR3 sequence is CASSLGGGGSYEQYF. The CDR3, as DNA: TGTGCCAGCAGCTTAGGGGGAGGGGGCTCCTACGAGCAGTACTTC. The V and J genes are TRBV7-7 and TRBJ2-7; D perhaps matches TRBD2 (7 bases). The CDR3 spans 15 residues. V lost 1 base to trimming and J lost 0 bases, with 10 bases between them. Germline loops: CDR1 SSHAT, CDR2 FNYEAQ (reference sequence).

The CDR3 region is CASAPGQQTNTEAFF. The CDR3 coding sequence is TGTGCTAGTGCCCCGGGACAGCAAACGAACACTGAAGCTTTCTTT. This chain uses TRBV12-5 with TRBJ1-1, with 7 bases that match TRBD1. The ends lost 7 bases at V and 1 base at J; junction bases unmatched: 9. Germline CDR1 is LGHNT and CDR2 is FRNRAP. The CDR3 runs to 15 residues.

The chain employs TRBV20-1 and TRBJ1-1, with D possibly TRBD1 on 6 matching bases. The CDR3 runs to 10 residues. Germline loops: CDR1 DFQATT, CDR2 SNEGSKA (reference sequence). Trimming removed 5 bases at V and 9 bases at J, with 10 bases between. In DNA form, the CDR3 reads TGCAGTGCTCGCTGGGGGCAAGCTTTCTTT. This codes for CSARWGQAFF.

This chain uses TRBV6-5 with TRBJ1-2; 7 bases fit TRBD1. Germline V gene data show CDR1 as MNHEY and CDR2 as SVGAGI. This CDR3 is 16 amino acids long. V lost 4 bases to trimming and J lost 6 bases; unmatched junction nucleotides: 14. CDR3 bases: TGTGCCAGCAGTTTGCAACCTCTTGCCAGGGGGAATGGCTACACCTTC. Translated: CASSLQPLARGNGYTF.

The chain couples TRBV6-1 to TRBJ1-1; tentative D call: TRBD1 (6 bases). In germline, CDR1 is MNHNS, CDR2 SASEGT. Between the trimmed V and J ends, which lost 6 bases and 4 bases, there was a span of 15 bases. The CDR3 sequence is 14 residues long. The CDR3 DNA sequence: TGTGCCAGCAGCTCAGGGGCCCCGGTCACTGAAGCTTTCTTT. Its protein product is CASSSGAPVTEAFF.